This T cell receptor beta chain appears in the sequencing data of a study of T cells in Graves' hyperthyroidism and ophthalmopathy. This clonotype was seen a handful of times. TCR beta CDR3 regions were amplified from RNA. The HTBI primer set was used in a first-round RT-PCR of the TCR CDR3. TCRdb fed the multiplex PCR reads into MiXCR, producing one record per CDR3 protein. The data contain hundreds of thousands of distinct CDR3 sequences, approximately 14% of them singletons. This receptor was identified in a woman aged 55-70 years with Graves' ophthalmopathy. Sequencing was performed on blood.

The DNA for the CDR3 is TGTGCCAGCAGCCCAGGGACACCTAACTACGAGCAGTACTTC. This sequence encodes CASSPGTPNYEQYF. This chain uses TRBV3-1 with TRBJ2-7; perhaps TRBD1 as D (6 bases). The CDR3 sequence is 14 residues long. Germline-derived CDR1 and CDR2 are LGHDT and YNNKEL (reference sequence). V dropped 4 bases and J dropped 3 bases, with 13 bases sitting between them.